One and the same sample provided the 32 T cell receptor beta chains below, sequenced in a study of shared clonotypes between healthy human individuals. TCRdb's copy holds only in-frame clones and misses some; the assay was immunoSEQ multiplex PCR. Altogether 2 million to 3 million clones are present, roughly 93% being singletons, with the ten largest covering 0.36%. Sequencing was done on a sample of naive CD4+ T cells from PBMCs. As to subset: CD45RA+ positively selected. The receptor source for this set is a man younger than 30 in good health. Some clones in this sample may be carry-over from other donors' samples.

The CDR3 DNA reads TGTGCCAGCAACCCCGGGACTCTCGGCGGGGACGAGCAGTACTTC. Protein sequence: CASNPGTLGGDEQYF. The gene calls are TRBV28 and TRBJ2-7, with a possible D match to TRBD2 (6 bases). Germline V gene sequence: CDR1 MDHEN, CDR2 SYDVKM. Trimming removed 7 bases from V and 5 bases from J, with 21 bases in between. The length of the CDR3 is 15 residues.

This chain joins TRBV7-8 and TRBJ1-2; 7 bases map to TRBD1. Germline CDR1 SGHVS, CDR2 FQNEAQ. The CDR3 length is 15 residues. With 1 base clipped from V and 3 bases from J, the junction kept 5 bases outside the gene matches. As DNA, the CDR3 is TGTGCCAGCAGCTTAGGTACAGGGGAGGACTATGGCTACACCTTC. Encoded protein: CASSLGTGEDYGYTF.

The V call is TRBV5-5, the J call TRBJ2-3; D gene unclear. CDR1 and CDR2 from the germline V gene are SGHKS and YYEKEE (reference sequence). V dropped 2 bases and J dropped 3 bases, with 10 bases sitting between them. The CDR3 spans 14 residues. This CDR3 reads CASSLGRATDTQYF. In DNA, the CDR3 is TGTGCCAGCAGCTTAGGTAGGGCGACAGATACGCAGTATTTT.

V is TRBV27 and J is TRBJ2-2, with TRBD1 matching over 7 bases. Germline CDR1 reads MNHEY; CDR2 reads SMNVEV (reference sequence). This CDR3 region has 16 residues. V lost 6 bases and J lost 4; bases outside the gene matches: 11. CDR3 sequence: CASRPDRRRSTGELFF. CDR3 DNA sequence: TGTGCCAGCAGACCGGACAGGCGGCGTAGCACCGGGGAGCTGTTTTTT.

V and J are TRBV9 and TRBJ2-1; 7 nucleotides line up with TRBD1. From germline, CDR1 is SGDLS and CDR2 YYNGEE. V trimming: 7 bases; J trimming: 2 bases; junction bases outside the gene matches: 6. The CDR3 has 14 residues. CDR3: CASAPGQTYNEQFF. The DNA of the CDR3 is TGTGCCAGCGCACCGGGACAGACCTACAATGAGCAGTTCTTC.

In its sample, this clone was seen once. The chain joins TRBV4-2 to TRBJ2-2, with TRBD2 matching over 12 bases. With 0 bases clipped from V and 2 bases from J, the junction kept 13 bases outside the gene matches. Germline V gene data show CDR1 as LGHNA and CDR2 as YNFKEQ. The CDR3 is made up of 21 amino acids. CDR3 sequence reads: CASSQDPASGRVKFNTGELFF. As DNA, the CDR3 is TGTGCCAGCAGCCAAGATCCTGCTAGCGGGAGGGTGAAGTTCAACACCGGGGAGCTGTTTTTT.

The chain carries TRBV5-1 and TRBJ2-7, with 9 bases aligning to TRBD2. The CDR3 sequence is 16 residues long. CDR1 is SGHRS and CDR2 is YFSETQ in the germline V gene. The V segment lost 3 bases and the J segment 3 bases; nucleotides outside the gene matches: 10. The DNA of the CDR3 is TGCGCCAGCAGCTCCTATAGCGGGAGCCACTACTACGAGCAGTACTTC. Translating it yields CASSSYSGSHYYEQYF.

CDR3 sequence (DNA): TGTGCCAGCAGTGAAGGCGGACTGGACACTGAAGCTTTCTTT. Its protein product is CASSEGGLDTEAFF. This chain links TRBV6-1 with TRBJ1-1; no clear D gene. Looked up from germline, CDR1 is MNHNS and CDR2 is SASEGT. This CDR3 comprises 14 residues. Trimming left V 1 base short and J 3 bases short, with 9 bases between.

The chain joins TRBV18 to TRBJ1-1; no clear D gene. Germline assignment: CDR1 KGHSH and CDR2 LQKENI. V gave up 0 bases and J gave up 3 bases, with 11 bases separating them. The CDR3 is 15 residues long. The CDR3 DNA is TGTGCCAGCTCACCACCGTTTAGGTTGGACACTGAAGCTTTCTTT. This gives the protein CASSPPFRLDTEAFF.

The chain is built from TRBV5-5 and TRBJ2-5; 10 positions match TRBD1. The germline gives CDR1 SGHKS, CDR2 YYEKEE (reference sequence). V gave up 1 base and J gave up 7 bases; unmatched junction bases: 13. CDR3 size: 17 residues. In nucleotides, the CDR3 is TGTGCCAGCAGCTTGTCCCCTGGGACAGGGGCGATGAGGACCCAGTACTTC. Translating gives CASSLSPGTGAMRTQYF.

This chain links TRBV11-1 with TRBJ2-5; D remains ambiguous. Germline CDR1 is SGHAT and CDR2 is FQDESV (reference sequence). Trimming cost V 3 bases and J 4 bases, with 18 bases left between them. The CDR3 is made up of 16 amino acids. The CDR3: CASSLLYRTTGETQYF. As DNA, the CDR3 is TGTGCCAGCAGCTTGTTGTACAGAACGACGGGAGAGACCCAGTACTTC.

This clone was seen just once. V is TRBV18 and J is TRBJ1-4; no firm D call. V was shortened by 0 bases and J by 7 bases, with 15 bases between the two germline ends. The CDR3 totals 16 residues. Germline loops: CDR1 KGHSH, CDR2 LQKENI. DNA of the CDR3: TGTGCCAGCTCACCACCGGACCAACTCCGGGGTGAAAAACTGTTTTTT. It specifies CASSPPDQLRGEKLFF. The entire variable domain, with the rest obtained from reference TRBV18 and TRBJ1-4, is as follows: NAGVMQNPRHLVRRRGQEARLRCSPMKGHSHVYWYRQLPEEGLKFMVYLQKENIIDESGMPKERFSAEFPKEGPSILRIQQVVRGDSAAYFCASSPPDQLRGEKLFFGSGTQLSVL.

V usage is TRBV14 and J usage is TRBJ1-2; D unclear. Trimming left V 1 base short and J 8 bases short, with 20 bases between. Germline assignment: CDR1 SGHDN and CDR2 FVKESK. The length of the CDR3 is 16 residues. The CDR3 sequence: CASSQAYPREREGYTF. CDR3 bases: TGTGCCAGCAGCCAAGCTTACCCCCGGGAGAGGGAAGGCTACACCTTC.

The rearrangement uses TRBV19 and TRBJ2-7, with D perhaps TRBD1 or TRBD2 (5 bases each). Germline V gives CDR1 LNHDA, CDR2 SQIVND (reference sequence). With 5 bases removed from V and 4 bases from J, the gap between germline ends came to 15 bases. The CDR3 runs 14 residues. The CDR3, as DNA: TGTGCCAGTAGTGGGGGAGTCGGGAAGTACGAGCAGTACTTC. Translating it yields CASSGGVGKYEQYF.

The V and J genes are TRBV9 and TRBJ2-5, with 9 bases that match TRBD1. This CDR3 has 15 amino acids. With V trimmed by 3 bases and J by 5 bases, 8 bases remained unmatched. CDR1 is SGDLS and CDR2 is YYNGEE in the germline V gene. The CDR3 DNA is TGTGCCAGCAGCGGAGGGCCCGACAGGGGGGAGACCCAGTACTTC. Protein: CASSGGPDRGETQYF.

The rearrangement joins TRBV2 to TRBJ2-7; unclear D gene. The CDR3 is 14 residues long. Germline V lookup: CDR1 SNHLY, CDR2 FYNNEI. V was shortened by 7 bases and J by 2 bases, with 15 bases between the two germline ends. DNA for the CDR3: TGTGCCAGCACTTGGAGAGTCACTACCTACGAGCAGTACTTC. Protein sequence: CASTWRVTTYEQYF.

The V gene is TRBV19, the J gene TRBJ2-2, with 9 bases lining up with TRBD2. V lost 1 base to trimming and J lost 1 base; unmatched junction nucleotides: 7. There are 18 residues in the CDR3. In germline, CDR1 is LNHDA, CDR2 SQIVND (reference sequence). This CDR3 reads CASSIVAFSGRNTGELFF. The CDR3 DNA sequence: TGTGCCAGTAGTATAGTTGCCTTTAGCGGGAGGAACACCGGGGAGCTGTTTTTT.

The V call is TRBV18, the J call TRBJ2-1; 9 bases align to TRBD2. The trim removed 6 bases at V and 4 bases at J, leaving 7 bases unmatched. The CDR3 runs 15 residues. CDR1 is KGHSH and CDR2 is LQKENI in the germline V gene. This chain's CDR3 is CASSATSGSYNEQFF. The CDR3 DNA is TGTGCCAGCTCGGCGACTAGCGGCTCTTACAATGAGCAGTTCTTC.

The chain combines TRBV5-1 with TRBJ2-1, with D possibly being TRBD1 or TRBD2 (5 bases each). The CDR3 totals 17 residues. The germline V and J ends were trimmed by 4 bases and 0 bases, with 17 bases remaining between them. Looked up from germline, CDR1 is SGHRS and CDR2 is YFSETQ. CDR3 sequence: CASSVGETESSYNEQFF. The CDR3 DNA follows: TGCGCCAGCAGCGTGGGGGAAACTGAGAGCTCCTACAATGAGCAGTTCTTC.

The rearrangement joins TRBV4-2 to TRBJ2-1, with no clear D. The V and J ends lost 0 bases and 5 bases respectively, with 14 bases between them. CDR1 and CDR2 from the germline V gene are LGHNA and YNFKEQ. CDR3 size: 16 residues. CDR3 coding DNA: TGTGCCAGCAGCCAAGATCCGGCTAGGCGAGACAATGAGCAGTTCTTC. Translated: CASSQDPARRDNEQFF.

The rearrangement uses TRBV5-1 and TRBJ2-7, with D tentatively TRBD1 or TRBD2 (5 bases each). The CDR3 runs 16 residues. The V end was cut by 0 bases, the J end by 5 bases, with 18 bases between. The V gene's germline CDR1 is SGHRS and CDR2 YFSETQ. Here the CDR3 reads CASSLVRGRASHEQYF. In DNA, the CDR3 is TGCGCCAGCAGCTTGGTTCGGGGCAGGGCTAGCCACGAGCAGTACTTC.

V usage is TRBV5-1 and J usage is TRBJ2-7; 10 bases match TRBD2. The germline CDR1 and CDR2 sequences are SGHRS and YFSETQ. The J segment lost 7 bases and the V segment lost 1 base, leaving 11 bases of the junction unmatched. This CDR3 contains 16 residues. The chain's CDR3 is CASSLLAGGSFGEQYF. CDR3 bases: TGCGCCAGCAGCTTGTTAGCGGGAGGTAGTTTCGGGGAGCAGTACTTC.

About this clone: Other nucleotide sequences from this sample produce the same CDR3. Here the CDR3 reads CATSRGLGYEQYF. The CDR3 region has the DNA TGTGCCACCAGCAGAGGGCTAGGTTACGAGCAGTACTTC. This chain uses TRBV15 with TRBJ2-7; D gene ambiguous. The germline V gene has CDR1 LNHNV and CDR2 YYDKDF (reference sequence). The V end lost 1 base, the J end lost 4 bases, and 8 bases lay between the germline ends. The CDR3 loop spans 13 amino acids.

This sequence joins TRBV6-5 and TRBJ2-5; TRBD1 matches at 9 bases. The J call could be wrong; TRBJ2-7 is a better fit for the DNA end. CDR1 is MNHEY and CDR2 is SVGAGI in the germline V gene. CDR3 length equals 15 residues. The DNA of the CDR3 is TGTGCCAGCAGACGGACCGGGACAGGGCCCTACGAGCAGTACTTC. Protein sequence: CASRRTGTGPYEQYF.

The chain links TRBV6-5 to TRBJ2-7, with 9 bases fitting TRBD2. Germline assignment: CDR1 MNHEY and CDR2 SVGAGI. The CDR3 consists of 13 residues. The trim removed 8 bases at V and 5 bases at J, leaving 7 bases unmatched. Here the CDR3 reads CASRGAGGHEQYF. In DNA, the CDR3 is TGTGCCAGCCGAGGAGCGGGAGGACACGAGCAGTACTTC.

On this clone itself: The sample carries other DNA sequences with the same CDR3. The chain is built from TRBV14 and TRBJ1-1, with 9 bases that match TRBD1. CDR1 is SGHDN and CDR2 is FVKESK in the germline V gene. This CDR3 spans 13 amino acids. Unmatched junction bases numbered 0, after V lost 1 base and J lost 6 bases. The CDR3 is CASSQGQGAEAFF. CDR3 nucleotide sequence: TGTGCCAGCAGCCAAGGACAGGGGGCTGAAGCTTTCTTT.

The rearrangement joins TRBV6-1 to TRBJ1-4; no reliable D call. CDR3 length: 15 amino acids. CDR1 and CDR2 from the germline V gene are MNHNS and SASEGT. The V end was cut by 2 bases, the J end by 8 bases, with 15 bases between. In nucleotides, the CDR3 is TGTGCCAGCAGTGAAATGGGAGTACCGACAGAAAAACTGTTTTTT. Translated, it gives CASSEMGVPTEKLFF.

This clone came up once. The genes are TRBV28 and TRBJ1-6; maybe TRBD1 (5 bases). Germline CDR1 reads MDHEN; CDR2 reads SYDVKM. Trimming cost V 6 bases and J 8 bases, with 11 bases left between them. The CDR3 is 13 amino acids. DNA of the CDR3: TGTGCCAGCAGAAGGGACGGGGATTCACCCCTCCACTTT. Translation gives CASRRDGDSPLHF.

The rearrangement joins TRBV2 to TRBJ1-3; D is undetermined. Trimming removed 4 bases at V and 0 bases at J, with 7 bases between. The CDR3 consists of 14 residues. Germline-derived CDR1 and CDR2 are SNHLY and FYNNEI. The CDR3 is CASSGVVSGNTIYF. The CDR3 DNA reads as TGTGCCAGCAGTGGGGTAGTCTCTGGAAACACCATATATTTT. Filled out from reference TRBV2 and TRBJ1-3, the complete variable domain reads EPEVTQTPSHQVTQMGQEVILRCVPISNHLYFYWYRQILGQKVEFLVSFYNNEISEKSEIFDDQFSVERPDGSNFTLKIRSTKLEDSAMYFCASSGVVSGNTIYFGEGSWLTVV.

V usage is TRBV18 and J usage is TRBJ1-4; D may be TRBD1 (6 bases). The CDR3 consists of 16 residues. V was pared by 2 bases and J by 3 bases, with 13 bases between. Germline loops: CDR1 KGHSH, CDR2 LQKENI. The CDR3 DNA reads TGTGCCAGCTCACCAAACAGGGTTGGGGCTAATGAAAAACTGTTTTTT. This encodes CASSPNRVGANEKLFF.

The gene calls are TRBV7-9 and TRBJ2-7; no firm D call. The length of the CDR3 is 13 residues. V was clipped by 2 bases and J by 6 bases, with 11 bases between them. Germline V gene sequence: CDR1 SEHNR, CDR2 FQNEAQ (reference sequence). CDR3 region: CASSLLSSGEQYF. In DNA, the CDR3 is TGTGCCAGCAGCTTATTGAGTTCGGGCGAGCAGTACTTC. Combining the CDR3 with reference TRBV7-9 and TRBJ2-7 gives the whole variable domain DTGVSQNPRHKITKRGQNVTFRCDPISEHNRLYWYRQTLGQGPEFLTYFQNEAQLEKSRLLSDRFSAERPKGSFSTLEIQRTEQGDSAMYLCASSLLSSGEQYFGPGTRLTVT.

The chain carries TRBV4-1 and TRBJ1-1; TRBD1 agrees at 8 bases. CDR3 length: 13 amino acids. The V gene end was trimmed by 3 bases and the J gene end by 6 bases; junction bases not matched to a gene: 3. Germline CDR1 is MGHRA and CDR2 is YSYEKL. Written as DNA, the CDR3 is TGCGCCAGCAGCCATCCAGGGGGCCCTGAAGCTTTCTTT. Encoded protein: CASSHPGGPEAFF.